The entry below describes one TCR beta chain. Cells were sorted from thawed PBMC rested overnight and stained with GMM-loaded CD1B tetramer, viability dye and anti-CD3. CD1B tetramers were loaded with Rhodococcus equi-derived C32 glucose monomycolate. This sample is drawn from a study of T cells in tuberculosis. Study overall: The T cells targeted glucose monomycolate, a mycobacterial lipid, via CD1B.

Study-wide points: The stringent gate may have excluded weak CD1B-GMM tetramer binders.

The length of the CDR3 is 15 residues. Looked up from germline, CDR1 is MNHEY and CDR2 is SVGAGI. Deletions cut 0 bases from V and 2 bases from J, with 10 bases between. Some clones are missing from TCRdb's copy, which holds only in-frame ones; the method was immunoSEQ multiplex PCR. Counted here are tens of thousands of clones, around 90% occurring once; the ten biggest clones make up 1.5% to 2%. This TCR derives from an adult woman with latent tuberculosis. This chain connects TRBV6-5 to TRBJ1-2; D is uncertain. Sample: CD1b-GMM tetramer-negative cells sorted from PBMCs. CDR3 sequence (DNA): TGTGCCAGCAGTTACTCGGGTACAGCCAACTATGGCTACACCTTC. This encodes CASSYSGTANYGYTF.